The rows below give T cell receptor beta chains drawn from one sample of a study of T-cell reconstitution after alpha-beta-depleted transplantation in children. TCRdb recomputed calls from the PCR reads with MiXCR, one row per CDR3 protein. Counted here are 200,000 or so distinct CDR3 sequences, approximately 8.4% occurring once; the ten biggest clones make up about a third. The input for sequencing was PBMCs, mostly from graft donor cells, taken 360 days after TCRalphabeta/CD19-depleted stem cell transplant. The receptor set was obtained from a male patient aged 2-15 years who had a stem cell transplant for acute myeloid leukemia, so the T cells may come from the graft donor. The CDR3 runs from the conserved cysteine through the conserved F or W. Fields, in order: clone size, V gene, J gene, D gene, CDR3 DNA, CDR3 protein. A D gene is named only where the DNA matches it firmly. Not every row has a clone size; where given, it reads once, few, many or a size class.

>.|TRBV10-2|TRBJ2-2|TRBD1
TGCGCCACCTTCCGACAGGGATCGAACACCGGGGAGCTGTTTTTT
CATFRQGSNTGELFF
>.|TRBV14|TRBJ2-3|TRBD2
TGTGCCAGCAGCCTATTAGCGGGAAGGGGCACAGATACGCAGTATTTT
CASSLLAGRGTDTQYF
>.|TRBV12-3/TRBV12-4|TRBJ2-7|TRBD1
TGTGCCAGCAGTCCCGGAACGGGACAGGGGGCCTACGAGCAGTACTTC
CASSPGTGQGAYEQYF
>few|TRBV5-1|TRBJ2-7|.
TGCGCCAGCAGCCTGGCGGACCGTTCCTACGAGCAGTACTTC
CASSLADRSYEQYF
>many|TRBV12-3/TRBV12-4|TRBJ2-6|TRBD1
TGTGCCAGCAGTTTAGGGGACAGCTCTGGGGCCAACGTCCTGACTTTC
CASSLGDSSGANVLTF
>many|TRBV29-1|TRBJ1-5|.
TGCAGCGTTCTCCCGGCGGGTAGCAATCAGCCCCAGCATTTT
CSVLPAGSNQPQHF
>.|TRBV7-2|TRBJ1-4|TRBD1
TGTGCCAGCAGCTTATCTGGGACAGGGATTGAAAAACTGTTTTTT
CASSLSGTGIEKLFF
>.|TRBV7-9|TRBJ2-2|.
TGTGCCAGCAGCTTAGGTCCCGGGGAGCTGTTTTTT
CASSLGPGELFF
>few|TRBV7-9|TRBJ1-5|.
TGTGCCAGCAGCATACAGGGAGGGAGCAATCAGCCCCAGCATTTT
CASSIQGGSNQPQHF
>.|TRBV20-1|TRBJ1-5|TRBD1
TGCAGTGCTAGTCCCCCGGGACAGGGGGCAATAAATCAGCCCCAGCATTTT
CSASPPGQGAINQPQHF
>few|TRBV20-1|TRBJ1-1|.
TGCAGTGCCGCCGGGACTGAAGCTTTCTTT
CSAAGTEAFF
>many|TRBV6-4|TRBJ2-3|.
TGTGCCAGCAGTGACTCCGGGGCGCACACAGATACGCAGTATTTT
CASSDSGAHTDTQYF
>few|TRBV29-1|TRBJ2-3|.
TGCAGCGCGTCGGGACGCCCCACAGATACGCAGTATTTT
CSASGRPTDTQYF
>many|TRBV7-8|TRBJ1-1|.
TGTGCCAGCAGCTTAGACACTCTGAACACTGAAGCTTTCTTT
CASSLDTLNTEAFF
>.|TRBV15|TRBJ2-4|.
TGTGCCACCAGCAGAGAGGTTAGGGGCCGTTGGGTGAACATTCAGTACTTC
CATSREVRGRWVNIQYF
>.|TRBV7-2|TRBJ2-5|.
TGTGCCAGCAGGTCCGGAGGCGCAAGTCAAGAGACCCAGTACTTC
CASRSGGASQETQYF
>few|TRBV19|TRBJ1-1|.
TGTGCCAGCTCCGGGACATATAACACTGAAGCTTTCTTT
CASSGTYNTEAFF
>many|TRBV20-1|TRBJ2-1|TRBD2
TGCAGTGCTAGTTCGGCGGCGGGACTAGCGGGAGAGGGGCAGTTCTTC
CSASSAAGLAGEGQFF
>few|TRBV5-1|TRBJ2-5|.
TGCGCCAGCAGCTTGTGGGTACCTCACCAAGAGACCCAGTACTTC
CASSLWVPHQETQYF
>many|TRBV3-1|TRBJ2-5|.
TGTGCCAGCAGCCAAGAGAGTTTTGAGGGGGGGCCAGAGACCCAGTACTTC
CASSQESFEGGPETQYF
>.|TRBV18|TRBJ1-1|TRBD1
TGTGCCAGCTCACCACGCCGGGACAGGGGACGGGGCACTGAAGCTTTCTTT
CASSPRRDRGRGTEAFF
>few|TRBV6-5|TRBJ1-2|TRBD1
TGTGCCAGCAAGTTGCTAGGGACAGGGAATGGCTACACCTTC
CASKLLGTGNGYTF
>.|TRBV20-1|TRBJ2-1|.
TGCAGTGCTCGGGCTTCCTCCTACAATGAGCAGTTCTTC
CSARASSYNEQFF
>many|TRBV12-3/TRBV12-4|TRBJ2-3|.
TGTGCCAGCAGTTTCGGGGGCGCAGATACGCAGTATTTT
CASSFGGADTQYF
>many|TRBV12-3/TRBV12-4|TRBJ1-5|TRBD1
TGTGCCAGCACCCTGGGACAGGGCAATCAGCCCCAGCATTTT
CASTLGQGNQPQHF
>.|TRBV18|TRBJ1-2|.
TGTGCCAGCTCACCAACCAATGATGGCACGGGTGGCTACACCTTC
CASSPTNDGTGGYTF
>.|TRBV3-1|TRBJ2-1|.
TGTGCCAGCAGCCAAGTTGTGGAATTGGGGCAGTTCTTC
CASSQVVELGQFF
>few|TRBV5-1|TRBJ2-3|.
TGCGCCAGCAGCTGGGACTTCCCTAGCACAGATACGCAGTATTTT
CASSWDFPSTDTQYF